What follows are 32 T cell receptor beta chains derived from one specimen sequenced in a study of human T cells and chemical hapten exposure. Time point: patch test 3, about 24 weeks after DPC sensitization. The treatment was: therapeutic diphenylcyclopropenone sensitization with weekly scalp DPC. Unfractionated whole blood was the source from which total RNA was extracted. TCRdb reprocessed the RACE reads via MiXCR and lists one record per CDR3 protein. The table shows tens of thousands of distinct CDR3 sequences, with around a tenth occurring only once. Source: whole blood, taken in connection with sensitization to the hapten diphenylcyclopropenone (DPC). Every receptor here comes from a man between 50 and 59 years old with alopecia areata. Some clones in this sample may be carry-over from other donors' samples.

This clonotype was seen a few times. This chain joins TRBV28 and TRBJ1-1, with D unresolved. The CDR3 contains 13 residues. Germline CDR1 and CDR2: MDHEN and SYDVKM. Trimming removed 5 bases from V and 1 base from J, with 8 bases in between. CDR3 in amino acids: CASSPNWNTEAFF. CDR3 coding DNA: TGTGCCAGCAGTCCGAATTGGAACACTGAAGCTTTCTTT.

This clonotype was seen ten or more times. The chain combines TRBV3-1 with TRBJ2-1; 8 bases line up with TRBD2. CDR3 length: 14 amino acids. Per the germline V gene, CDR1 is LGHDT and CDR2 is YNNKEL (reference sequence). With 4 bases clipped from V and 6 bases from J, the junction kept 5 bases outside the gene matches. CDR3 in amino acids: CASSLSGTPNEQFF. CDR3 sequence (DNA): TGTGCCAGCAGCCTTAGCGGGACTCCCAATGAGCAGTTCTTC.

This clonotype turned up a few times. The rearrangement joins TRBV3-1 to TRBJ1-6; TRBD1 agrees at 11 bases. Unmatched junction bases numbered 6, after V lost 7 bases and J lost 7 bases. CDR1 and CDR2 from the germline V gene are LGHDT and YNNKEL (reference sequence). The CDR3 loop spans 15 amino acids. CDR3 residues: CASTPGQGANSPLHF. CDR3 DNA: TGTGCCAGCACCCCTGGACAGGGGGCGAATTCACCCCTCCACTTT.

The table lists this clonotype with many counts. This rearrangement joins TRBV6-1 to TRBJ2-6, with D hard to call. Germline V gives CDR1 MNHNS, CDR2 SASEGT. With 2 bases removed from V and 2 bases from J, the gap between germline ends came to 1 base. The CDR3 has 13 residues. In DNA form, the CDR3 reads TGTGCCAGCAGTGAACCTGGGGCCAACGTCCTGACTTTC. Encoded protein: CASSEPGANVLTF.

This clonotype was picked up a small number of times. Here the CDR3 DNA reads TGTGCCAGCAGGATGGACAGGGATTATGGGGAGCTGTTTTTT. Its protein is CASRMDRDYGELFF. This rearrangement joins TRBV6-1 to TRBJ2-2; 8 nucleotides agree with TRBD1. Germline CDR1 reads MNHNS; CDR2 reads SASEGT. This CDR3 spans 14 amino acids. The V gene end was trimmed by 6 bases and the J gene end by 8 bases; junction bases not matched to a gene: 8.

On this clonotype itself: A read error is possible here, since a much larger clone lies one base away. V usage is TRBV11-2 and J usage is TRBJ1-5; D may be TRBD1 (6 bases). The germline gives CDR1 SGHAT, CDR2 FQNNGV. The CDR3 consists of 14 residues. The CDR3 sequence is CATSLGGSSQPQHF. CDR3 nucleotide sequence: TGTGCCACCAGCCTTGGGGGCAGTAGTCAGCCCCAGCATTTT. The full variable domain, rest sourced from reference TRBV11-2 and TRBJ1-5, is EAGVAQSPRYKIIEKRQSVAFWCNPISGHATLYWYQQILGQGPKLLIQFQNNGVVDDSQLPKDRFSAERLKGVDSTLKIQPAKLEDSAVYLCATSLGGSSQPQHFGDGTRLSIL.

Only a few counts were recorded for this clonotype. The chain carries TRBV28 and TRBJ2-7; 9 bases map to TRBD1. This CDR3 spans 15 amino acids. Germline V gene sequence: CDR1 MDHEN, CDR2 SYDVKM. The trim removed 6 bases at V and 2 bases at J, leaving 8 bases unmatched. The CDR3 sequence: CASRTTGGSTYEQYF. CDR3 in DNA: TGTGCCAGCAGAACTACAGGGGGCTCGACCTACGAGCAGTACTTC.

In this sample, this clonotype turned up many times. The chain links TRBV28 to TRBJ2-3, with D unresolved. Trimming shortened V by 5 bases and J by 3 bases, and 9 bases separated the two germline ends. The CDR3 has 13 residues. Per the germline V gene, CDR1 is MDHEN and CDR2 is SYDVKM. CDR3 loop: CASSLTTTDTQYF. DNA for the CDR3: TGTGCCAGCAGTCTGACGACTACAGATACGCAGTATTTT.

There are many counts of this clonotype. The CDR3 here is CSVDGSTDTQYF. Written as DNA, the CDR3 is TGCAGCGTTGACGGTAGCACAGATACGCAGTATTTT. This sequence joins TRBV29-1 and TRBJ2-3; D remains ambiguous. This CDR3 has 12 amino acids. The V gene's germline CDR1 is SQVTM and CDR2 ANQGSEA. V was pared by 3 bases and J by 0 bases, with 4 bases between.

This clonotype has at least ten counts. This chain uses TRBV28 with TRBJ2-7; TRBD1 agrees at 7 bases. After removal of 5 bases from V and 0 bases from J, the junction contained 1 base not matched to a gene. The CDR3 totals 13 residues. CDR1 MDHEN and CDR2 SYDVKM come from the germline V gene. The CDR3 nucleotides read TGTGCCAGCAGTCGGACAGGCTCCTACGAGCAGTACTTC. Amino acids: CASSRTGSYEQYF.

In its sample, this clonotype was seen many times. The chain employs TRBV6-2 or TRBV6-3 and TRBJ1-5; possibly TRBD1 for D (6 bases). The V gene's germline CDR1 is MNHEY and CDR2 SVGEGT. The CDR3 consists of 15 residues. Trimming pared 5 bases from V and 0 bases from J, leaving 11 bases between. The CDR3 loop reads CASSRQAYSNQPQHF. The CDR3 region has the DNA TGTGCCAGCAGTCGACAGGCGTATAGCAATCAGCCCCAGCATTTT.

The rearrangement uses TRBV5-1 and TRBJ1-2, with TRBD1 as a possible D gene (5 bases). The V end was cut by 4 bases, the J end by 5 bases, with 12 bases between. This CDR3 is built from 13 residues. CDR1 is SGHRS, CDR2 YFSETQ, per germline. CDR3 protein: CASSEGRTYGYTF. Written as DNA, the CDR3 is TGCGCCAGCAGCGAGGGACGGACTTATGGCTACACCTTC.

The table lists this clonotype with a few counts. A junction end diverges from the germline sequence, so it may reflect a read error. The J gene is TRBJ2-7, the V gene TRBV5-1; no firm D call. The CDR3 is made up of 14 amino acids. Per the germline V gene, CDR1 is SGHRS and CDR2 is YFSETQ. The CDR3 region is CASSLDPTSTPRSF. CDR3 sequence (DNA): TGCGCCAGCAGCTTGGACCCTACCTCAACCCCCCGGAGCTTC.

This clonotype was recorded a few times. The gene calls are TRBV18 and TRBJ2-3; 9 bases line up with TRBD1. The CDR3 spans 17 residues. V shed 2 bases, J shed 4 bases, and the junction held 10 bases outside the gene matches. Germline CDR1 KGHSH, CDR2 LQKENI. The CDR3, as DNA: TGTGCCAGCTCACCATCTTCGGGACAGGGTTGGGCAGATACGCAGTATTTT. This translates into CASSPSSGQGWADTQYF.

Ten or more counts support this clonotype. The chain carries TRBV7-3 and TRBJ2-7; 11 nucleotides match TRBD1. Germline CDR1 is SGHTA and CDR2 is FQGTGA. This CDR3 contains 14 residues. The V gene end was trimmed by 3 bases and the J gene end by 2 bases; junction bases not matched to a gene: 0. Written as DNA, the CDR3 is TGTGCCAGCAGCTTGGGACAGGGGGCCTACGAGCAGTACTTC. It translates to CASSLGQGAYEQYF.

The table lists this clonotype with a few counts. The rearrangement links TRBV15 to TRBJ2-3; no reliable D call. The V end was cut by 8 bases, the J end by 1 base, with 10 bases between. CDR3 length: 13 amino acids. The germline gives CDR1 LNHNV, CDR2 YYDKDF (reference sequence). CDR3 sequence: CATGVGGTDTQYF. CDR3 bases: TGTGCCACCGGGGTTGGTGGCACAGATACGCAGTATTTT.

This clonotype has at least ten counts. The rearrangement links TRBV11-2 to TRBJ2-5; D not certain. The ends were cut back, 7 bases at V and 4 bases at J, with 13 bases in the middle. CDR1 is SGHAT and CDR2 is FQNNGV in the germline V gene. The CDR3 is made up of 13 amino acids. For the CDR3, the DNA is TGTGCCAGCACCCAGGACCTTGGAGAGACCCAGTACTTC. It specifies CASTQDLGETQYF.

The chain is built from TRBV20-1 and TRBJ2-7; TRBD2 might be the D (5 bases). Germline V gene sequence: CDR1 DFQATT, CDR2 SNEGSKA (reference sequence). The V and J ends lost 6 bases and 3 bases respectively, with 18 bases between them. There are 14 residues in the CDR3. The CDR3: CSASGPGLNYEQYF. CDR3 coding DNA: TGCAGTGCAAGCGGACCAGGACTGAACTACGAGCAGTACTTC.

V usage is TRBV6-5 and J usage is TRBJ2-3; 9 bases agree with TRBD2. V lost 7 bases and J lost 3; bases outside the gene matches: 5. The CDR3 is 14 residues long. Germline lookup yields CDR1 MNHEY and CDR2 SVGAGI. CDR3 DNA sequence: TGTGCCAGCAATCGAGCGGGAGGAACAGATACGCAGTATTTT. This codes for CASNRAGGTDTQYF.

This clonotype was observed a few times. V gene TRBV29-1 combines with J gene TRBJ2-3; TRBD2 is a possible D gene (6 bases). CDR1 and CDR2 (germline): SQVTM, ANQGSEA. Trimming removed 0 bases from V and 0 bases from J, with 10 bases in between. This CDR3 is built from 15 residues. The CDR3 nucleotides read TGCAGCGTTGAAGATTTTGGGGGGAGCACAGATACGCAGTATTTT. This encodes CSVEDFGGSTDTQYF.

The V gene is TRBV28, the J gene TRBJ2-7; TRBD1 is a possible D gene (6 bases). V lost 5 bases, J lost 1 base, and 9 bases lay in between. The CDR3 runs to 13 residues. Per the germline V gene, CDR1 is MDHEN and CDR2 is SYDVKM. The CDR3, as DNA: TGTGCCAGCAGTACCGGGACATCCTACGAGCAGTACTTC. Translation: CASSTGTSYEQYF.

This clonotype was detected ten times or more. V gene TRBV27 combines with J gene TRBJ2-1, with TRBD2 matching over 7 bases. The CDR3 length is 15 residues. From germline, CDR1 is MNHEY and CDR2 SMNVEV (reference sequence). J lost 1 base, V lost 2 bases, and 2 bases had no gene match. CDR3 in DNA: TGTGCCAGCAGTTTAACTAGCGCGTCCTACAATGAGCAGTTCTTC. Translating gives CASSLTSASYNEQFF.

This clonotype has just a few counts. The V and J genes are TRBV20-1 and TRBJ2-1; D may be TRBD1 (5 bases). CDR3 length: 16 residues. The ends were cut back, 5 bases at V and 0 bases at J, with 17 bases in the middle. Germline V gives CDR1 DFQATT, CDR2 SNEGSKA (reference sequence). The CDR3 region is CSAPAPRQSSYNEQFF. The CDR3 DNA sequence: TGCAGTGCTCCCGCACCCCGACAGAGCTCCTACAATGAGCAGTTCTTC.

This clonotype was observed a few times. This rearrangement joins TRBV7-3 to TRBJ2-1, with 16 bases fitting TRBD2. CDR1 and CDR2 (germline): SGHTA, FQGTGA. J lost 10 bases, V lost 5 bases, and 11 bases had no gene match. This CDR3 contains 17 residues. The CDR3 loop is CASSPPGLAGGPREQFF. The CDR3 DNA is TGTGCCAGCAGCCCACCGGGACTAGCGGGAGGGCCGAGAGAGCAGTTCTTC.

The chain combines TRBV28 with TRBJ1-2; 7 bases are shared with TRBD1. CDR3 length: 16 amino acids. Germline CDR1 is MDHEN and CDR2 is SYDVKM. J lost 4 bases, V lost 7 bases, and 15 bases had no gene match. This CDR3 is CASNSGQAKEIYGYTF. As DNA, the CDR3 is TGTGCCAGCAACTCAGGACAGGCGAAGGAGATCTATGGCTACACCTTC.

A few counts support this clonotype. The chain carries TRBV28 and TRBJ1-1, with 8 nucleotides matching TRBD1. The CDR3 consists of 14 residues. The germline V gene has CDR1 MDHEN and CDR2 SYDVKM. After removal of 3 bases from V and 1 base from J, the junction contained 1 base not matched to a gene. CDR3 bases: TGTGCCAGCAGTTTCAGGGGGCGGAACACTGAAGCTTTCTTT. It encodes CASSFRGRNTEAFF.

This clonotype was seen repeatedly, ten times or more. The chain combines TRBV7-6 with TRBJ2-7, with 10 positions matching TRBD2. Trimming at V came to 5 bases and at J to 2 bases, leaving 3 bases not matched to a gene. Germline CDR1 SGHVS, CDR2 FNYEAQ. CDR3 length equals 14 residues. Written as DNA, the CDR3 is TGTGCCAGCAGCCGGACTAGCGGCACCTACGAGCAGTACTTC. It translates to CASSRTSGTYEQYF.

This clonotype was counted at least ten times. CDR3 sequence (DNA): TGTGCCTGGAGCGGGACGGGGACAGGGGGAGTAACCGGGGAGCTGTTTTTT. It encodes CAWSGTGTGGVTGELFF. The V and J genes are TRBV30 and TRBJ2-2; 11 bases line up with TRBD1. With V trimmed by 3 bases and J by 5 bases, 11 bases remained unmatched. The CDR3 spans 17 residues. Germline CDR1 reads GTSNPN; CDR2 reads SVGIG (reference sequence).

Ten or more counts support this clonotype. The gene calls are TRBV6-1 and TRBJ1-5, with a possible D match to TRBD1 (5 bases). The germline V gene has CDR1 MNHNS and CDR2 SASEGT. The CDR3 totals 14 residues. V was trimmed by 3 bases and J by 2 bases, leaving 8 bases between them. In DNA form, the CDR3 reads TGTGCCAGCAGTGAGTCGACAGGCAATCAGCCCCAGCATTTT. Its protein is CASSESTGNQPQHF.

This clonotype has more than one count but fewer than ten. This chain uses TRBV29-1 with TRBJ2-7; 10 positions match TRBD1. This CDR3 is 14 amino acids long. Trimming took 4 bases from V and 3 from J; bases not matched to a gene: 6. Germline assignment: CDR1 SQVTM and CDR2 ANQGSEA. CDR3 amino acids: CSVGMRTGGYEQYF. The CDR3 nucleotides read TGCAGCGTTGGAATGCGGACAGGGGGCTACGAGCAGTACTTC.

The sample holds one count of this clonotype. Since a much larger clone is just one base distant, this may be a read error. The chain links TRBV7-6 to TRBJ1-2, with a possible D match to TRBD1 (5 bases). The CDR3 loop spans 13 amino acids. Germline CDR1 reads SGHVS; CDR2 reads FNYEAQ. Here the CDR3 reads CARSLYGGYGYTF. The CDR3 bases are TGTGCCCGCAGCTTATACGGGGGTTATGGCTACACCTTC.

Many counts were recorded for this clonotype. The chain is built from TRBV7-9 and TRBJ2-7; 13 bases are a match to TRBD2. Germline trimming cut 5 bases from V and 0 bases from J; bases unmatched to any gene: 7. This CDR3 spans 17 amino acids. Per germline, CDR1 SEHNR and CDR2 FQNEAQ (reference sequence). CDR3 DNA: TGTGCCAGCAGCCGCGGGACTAGCGGGGTAAGCTCCTACGAGCAGTACTTC. Its protein product is CASSRGTSGVSSYEQYF.